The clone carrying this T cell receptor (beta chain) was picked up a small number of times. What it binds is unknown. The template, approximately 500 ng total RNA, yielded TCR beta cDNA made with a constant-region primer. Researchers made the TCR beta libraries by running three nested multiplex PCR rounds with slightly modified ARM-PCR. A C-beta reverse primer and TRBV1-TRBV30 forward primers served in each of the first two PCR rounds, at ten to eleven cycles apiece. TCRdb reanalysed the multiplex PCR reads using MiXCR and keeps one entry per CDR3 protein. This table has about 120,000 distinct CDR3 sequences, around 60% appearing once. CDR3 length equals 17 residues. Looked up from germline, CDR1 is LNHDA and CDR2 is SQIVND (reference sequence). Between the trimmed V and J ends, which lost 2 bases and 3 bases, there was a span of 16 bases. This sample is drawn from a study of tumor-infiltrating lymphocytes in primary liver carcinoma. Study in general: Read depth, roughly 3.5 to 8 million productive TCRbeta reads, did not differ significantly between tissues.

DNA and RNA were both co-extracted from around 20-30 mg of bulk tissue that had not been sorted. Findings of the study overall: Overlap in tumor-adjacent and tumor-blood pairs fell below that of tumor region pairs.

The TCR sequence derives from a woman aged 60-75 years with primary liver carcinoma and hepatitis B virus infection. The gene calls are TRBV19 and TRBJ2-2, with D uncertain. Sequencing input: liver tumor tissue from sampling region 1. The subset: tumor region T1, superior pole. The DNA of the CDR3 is TGTGCCAGTAGTATACCCTCACGGGTGGGATACACCGGGGAGCTGTTTTTT. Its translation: CASSIPSRVGYTGELFF.